This paragraph reports one TCR beta chain. Some clones are missing from TCRdb's copy, which holds only in-frame ones; the method was immunoSEQ multiplex PCR. The repertoire holds approximately 220,000 clones, around nine tenths seen once, with less than 3% in the top ten. The source of the sample is a study of cytomegalovirus exposure and HLA in healthy donors. The V and J ends lost 5 bases and 1 base respectively, with 14 bases between them. The germline gives CDR1 MNHEY, CDR2 SMNVEV (reference sequence). This CDR3 is 15 amino acids long. Sequenced: PBMCs. The receptor was derived from a man aged 18 to 30 in good health and CMV-seronegative. This rearrangement joins TRBV27 to TRBJ2-5, with D unclear. The CDR3: CASSRWHSLQETQYF. The CDR3 coding sequence is TGTGCCAGCAGTCGGTGGCACAGCCTCCAAGAGACCCAGTACTTC.